This entry features one T cell receptor (beta chain) sequence. Its cognate antigen is unknown. The authors generated TCR beta cDNA through 5'RACE template switching with UMIs. With the 5' RACE reads reprocessed, TCRdb shows one record per CDR3 protein and no DNA. Found here are 150,000 to 200,000 distinct CDR3 sequences; the top ten clones hold around 20%. The CDR3 length is 14 residues. From germline, CDR1 is SNHLY and CDR2 FYNNEI. This entry belongs to a study of T cells expressing NK-cell markers. Study-level results: Dominant NKG2C+ clonotypes made up about 1.0-7.0% of CD8+ T cells in more than 5 donors.

The chain is built from TRBV2 and TRBJ2-7; the TCRdb call, TRBD2, lacks DNA for checking. The sample comprised blood T cells: a sorted CD56 or NKG2C T cell subset, CD4+ or CD8+ T cells, or bulk PBMC T cells (not recorded which). This receptor was taken from a man aged 18-69 years in good health. The CDR3 sequence is CASSWTSGAFEQYF.